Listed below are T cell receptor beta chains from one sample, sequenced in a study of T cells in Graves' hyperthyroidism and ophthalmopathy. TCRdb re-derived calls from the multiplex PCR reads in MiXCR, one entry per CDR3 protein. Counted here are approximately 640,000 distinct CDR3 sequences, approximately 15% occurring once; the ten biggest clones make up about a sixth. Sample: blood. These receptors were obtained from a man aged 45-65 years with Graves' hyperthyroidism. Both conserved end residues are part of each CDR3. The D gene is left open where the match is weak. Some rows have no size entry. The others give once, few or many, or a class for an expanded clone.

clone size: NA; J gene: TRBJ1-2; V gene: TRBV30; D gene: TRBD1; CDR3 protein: CASWDSRNFYGYTF; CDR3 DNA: TGTGCCAGCTGGGACAGTCGAAATTTTTATGGCTACACCTTC
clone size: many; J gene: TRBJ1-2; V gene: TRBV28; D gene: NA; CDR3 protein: CASMRAGEDYGYTF; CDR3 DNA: TGTGCCAGCATGCGGGCAGGGGAAGACTATGGCTACACCTTC
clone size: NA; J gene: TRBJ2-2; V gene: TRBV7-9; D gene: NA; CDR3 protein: CASSWIKNTGELFF; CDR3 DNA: TGTGCCAGCAGCTGGATAAAGAACACCGGGGAGCTGTTTTTT
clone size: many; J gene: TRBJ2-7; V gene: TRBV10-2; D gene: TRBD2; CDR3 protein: CASSGASGSYEQYF; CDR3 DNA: TGCGCCAGCAGTGGGGCTAGCGGCTCCTACGAGCAGTACTTC
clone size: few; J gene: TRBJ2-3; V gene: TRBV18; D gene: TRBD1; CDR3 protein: CASSPGTGATKTQYF; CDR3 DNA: TGTGCCAGCTCACCCGGGACAGGGGCCACCAAGACGCAGTATTTT
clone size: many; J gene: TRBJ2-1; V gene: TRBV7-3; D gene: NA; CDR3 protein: CASSSRPYNEQFF; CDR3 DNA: TGTGCCAGCAGCTCCAGGCCGTACAATGAGCAGTTCTTC
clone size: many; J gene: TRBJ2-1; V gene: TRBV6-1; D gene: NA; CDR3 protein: CASSDLEGMNEQFF; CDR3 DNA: TGTGCCAGCAGTGATCTAGAGGGGATGAATGAGCAGTTCTTC
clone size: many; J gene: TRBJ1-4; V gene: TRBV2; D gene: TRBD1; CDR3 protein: CASRPMTGQTEKLFF; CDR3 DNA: TGTGCCAGCAGACCCATGACAGGGCAAACTGAAAAACTGTTTTTT
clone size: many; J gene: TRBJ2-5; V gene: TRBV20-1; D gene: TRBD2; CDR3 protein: CSARTSSGRARETQYF; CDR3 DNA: TGCAGTGCTAGAACGTCTAGCGGGAGGGCCCGAGAGACCCAGTACTTC
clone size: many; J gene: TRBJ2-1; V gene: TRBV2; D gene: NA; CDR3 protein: CASLRGSSYNEQFF; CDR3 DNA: TGTGCCAGCCTTCGGGGAAGCTCCTACAATGAGCAGTTCTTC
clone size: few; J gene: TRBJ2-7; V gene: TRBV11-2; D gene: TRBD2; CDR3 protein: CASSSPAGASYEQYF; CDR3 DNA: TGTGCCAGCAGCTCACCGGCGGGAGCATCCTACGAGCAGTACTTC
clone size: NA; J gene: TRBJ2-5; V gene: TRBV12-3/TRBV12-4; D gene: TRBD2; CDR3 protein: CASSPGASGLQETQYF; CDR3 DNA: TGTGCCAGCAGTCCTGGGGCTAGCGGCCTCCAAGAGACCCAGTACTTC
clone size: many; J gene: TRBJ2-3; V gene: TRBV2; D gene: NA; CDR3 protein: CASQGSGDTDTQYF; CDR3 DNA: TGTGCCAGTCAGGGGAGCGGCGACACAGATACGCAGTATTTT
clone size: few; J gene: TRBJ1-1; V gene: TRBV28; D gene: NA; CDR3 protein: CASSLGLRVLNTEAFF; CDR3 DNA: TGTGCCAGCAGTTTGGGGCTACGGGTGTTGAACACTGAAGCTTTCTTT
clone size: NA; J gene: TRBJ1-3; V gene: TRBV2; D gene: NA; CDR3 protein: CASSESRDVGNTIYF; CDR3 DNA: TGTGCCAGCAGTGAATCCAGGGATGTAGGAAACACCATATATTTT
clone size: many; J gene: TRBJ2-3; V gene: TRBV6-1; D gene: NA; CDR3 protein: CASSEFPLEGSGTDTQYF; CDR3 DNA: TGTGCCAGCAGTGAATTCCCGTTGGAGGGGAGCGGCACAGATACGCAGTATTTT
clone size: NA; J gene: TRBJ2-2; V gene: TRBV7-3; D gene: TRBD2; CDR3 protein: CASSTTSGSGGGGLFF; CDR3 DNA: TGTGCCAGCAGCACGACTAGCGGGAGCGGTGGCGGGGGGCTGTTTTTT
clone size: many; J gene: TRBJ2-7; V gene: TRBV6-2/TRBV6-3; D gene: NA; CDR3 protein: CASSGLENYEQYF; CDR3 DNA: TGTGCCAGCAGCGGACTGGAGAACTACGAGCAGTACTTC
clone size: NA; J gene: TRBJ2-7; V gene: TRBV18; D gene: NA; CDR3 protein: CASSPPLGTSTYEQYF; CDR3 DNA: TGTGCCAGCTCACCTCCATTGGGCACGTCTACCTACGAGCAGTACTTC
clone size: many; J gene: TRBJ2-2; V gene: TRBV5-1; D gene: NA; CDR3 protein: CASSLVTGYSGTGELFF; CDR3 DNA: TGCGCCAGCAGCTTAGTAACTGGATACTCGGGGACCGGGGAGCTGTTTTTT
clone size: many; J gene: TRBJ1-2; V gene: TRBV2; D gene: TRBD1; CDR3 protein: CASSGGTGISRDYGYTF; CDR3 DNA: TGTGCCAGCAGTGGTGGGACAGGGATCAGTAGGGACTATGGCTACACCTTC
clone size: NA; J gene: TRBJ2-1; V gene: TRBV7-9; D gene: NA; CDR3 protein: CASSLAPLGDYNEQFF; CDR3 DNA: TGTGCCAGCAGCTTAGCCCCGCTGGGGGACTACAATGAGCAGTTCTTC